The clone carrying this T cell receptor beta chain showed up many times. The source of the sample is a study of early T cells in non-severe SARS-CoV-2 infection. Individual cDNA molecules each received unique molecular identifiers attached to them. A single record per CDR3 protein comes from TCRdb applying MiXCR to the 5' RACE reads. The repertoire holds 63,000 or so distinct CDR3 sequences, with 11% as singletons. The CDR3 has 14 amino acids. The V gene's germline CDR1 is SQVTM and CDR2 ANQGSEA. Losses at the gene ends were 1 base for V and 3 bases for J; bases not matched to a gene: 4. Specimen: whole blood, collected at baseline. The origin of this receptor is an adult who was a healthcare worker with PCR-confirmed SARS-CoV-2 infection or an uninfected control (not recorded which). The rearrangement uses TRBV29-1 and TRBJ2-7, with TRBD1 matching 9 bases. The CDR3 sequence: CSVEVPTGGYEQYF. CDR3 nucleotides: TGCAGCGTTGAAGTCCCGACAGGGGGCTACGAGCAGTACTTC.